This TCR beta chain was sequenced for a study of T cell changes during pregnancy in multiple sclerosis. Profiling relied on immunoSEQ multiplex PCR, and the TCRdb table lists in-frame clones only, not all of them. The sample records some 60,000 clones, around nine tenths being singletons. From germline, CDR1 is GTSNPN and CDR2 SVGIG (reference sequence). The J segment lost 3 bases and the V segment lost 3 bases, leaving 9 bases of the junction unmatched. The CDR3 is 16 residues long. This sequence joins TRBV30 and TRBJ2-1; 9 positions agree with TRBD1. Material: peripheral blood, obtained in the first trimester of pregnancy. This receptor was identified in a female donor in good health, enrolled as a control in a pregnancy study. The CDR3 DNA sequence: TGTGCCTGGAGCGACGCCAGGACAGGGGACTACAATGAGCAGTTCTTC. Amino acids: CAWSDARTGDYNEQFF. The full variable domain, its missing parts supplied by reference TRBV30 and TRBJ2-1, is SQTIHQWPATLVQPVGSPLSLECTVEGTSNPNLYWYRQAAGRGLQLLFYSVGIGQISSEVPQNLSASRPQDRQFILSSKKLLLSDSGFYLCAWSDARTGDYNEQFFGPGTRLTVL.